The 11 T cell receptor beta chains below were found in one sample sequenced in a study of spatial heterogeneity in lung cancer. No antigens are known for them. Study-wide results and limits: Tumors with more nonsynonymous mutations had more expanded intratumoral alpha and beta TCRs.

Time point noted: sample taken at primary tumor resection. TCRdb ran MiXCR on the 5' RACE reads and lists one entry per CDR3 protein. The repertoire holds under 8,000 distinct CDR3 sequences, with around an eighth as singletons. The sample consisted of lung tumor tissue, taken at surgery. The receptors were gathered from a male donor with early-stage non-small cell lung cancer.

This clonotype was found many times. This beta chain is an off-target read within a library intended for alpha chains, so its frequency means little. The chain couples TRBV20-1 to TRBJ2-7; no firm D call. V was cut by 5 bases and J by 3 bases, with 8 bases left in between. CDR1 and CDR2 (germline): DFQATT, SNEGSKA (reference sequence). This CDR3 is built from 11 residues. The chain's CDR3 is CSARLGYEQYF. CDR3 in DNA: TGCAGTGCTCGACTGGGCTACGAGCAGTACTTC.

This clonotype qualifies as large (0.1 to 1%). This beta chain is a stray sequence in a library constructed for alpha chains; its clone size is not meaningful. The chain employs TRBV11-2 and TRBJ2-2; D uncertain. The CDR3 length is 14 residues. Germline lookup yields CDR1 SGHAT and CDR2 FQNNGV. Trimming pared 0 bases from V and 4 bases from J, leaving 6 bases between. The chain's CDR3 is CASSLEGLTGELFF. Written as DNA, the CDR3 is TGTGCCAGCAGCTTAGAGGGCCTCACCGGGGAGCTGTTTTTT.

This clonotype was counted only a few times. A library made for alpha chains picked up this beta chain off target, so its size means little. The chain joins TRBV4-1 to TRBJ2-3; TRBD2 agrees at 14 bases. The germline gives CDR1 MGHRA, CDR2 YSYEKL. J lost 5 bases, V lost 3 bases, and 4 bases had no gene match. This CDR3 region has 16 residues. As DNA, the CDR3 is TGCGCCAGCAGCCACCTGGGACTAGCGGGAGAAGATACGCAGTATTTT. Amino acids: CASSHLGLAGEDTQYF.

By sample share, this clonotype is large (0.1 to 1%). As an off-target read in a library built for alpha chains, this beta chain has a frequency of little significance. The rearrangement uses TRBV27 and TRBJ2-1; TRBD1 agrees at 7 bases. V was clipped by 11 bases and J by 4 bases; unmatched bases: 5. There are 12 residues in the CDR3. Germline loops: CDR1 MNHEY, CDR2 SMNVEV (reference sequence). CDR3 region: CASGTEYNEQFF. As DNA, the CDR3 is TGTGCCTCCGGGACAGAGTACAATGAGCAGTTCTTC.

This clonotype was seen at least ten times. The library was prepared for alpha chains; this beta chain is a stray read, so its frequency means little. The chain couples TRBV20-1 to TRBJ1-5; D is unresolved. The CDR3 is made up of 13 amino acids. The V end lost 0 bases, the J end lost 5 bases, and 8 bases lay between the germline ends. Germline V CDR1 and CDR2: DFQATT, SNEGSKA (reference sequence). CDR3 region: CSARDEHHQPQHF. DNA for the CDR3: TGCAGTGCTAGAGATGAACATCATCAGCCCCAGCATTTT.

By sample fraction, this clonotype is medium-sized. A library made for alpha chains picked up this beta chain off target, so its size means little. The V and J genes are TRBV5-1 and TRBJ2-3, with TRBD2 identical over 8 bases. The CDR3 covers 12 residues. Germline assignment: CDR1 SGHRS and CDR2 YFSETQ. With V trimmed by 3 bases and J by 14 bases, 8 bases remained unmatched. The CDR3 DNA follows: TGCGCCAGCAGCTATACCGGGACTAGTCGGTATTTT. It translates to CASSYTGTSRYF.

This clonotype has more than one count but fewer than ten. For a library built for alpha chains, this beta chain is a stray read; little rests on its size. V usage is TRBV12-5 and J usage is TRBJ2-1, with D maybe TRBD2 (6 bases). Germline V gene data show CDR1 as LGHNT and CDR2 as FRNRAP. CDR3 length: 15 amino acids. The V end was cut by 5 bases, the J end by 12 bases, with 23 bases between. In nucleotides, the CDR3 is TGTGCTAGTGGTCCCCCCCAAACCGGAGGGCTTCGGCAGTTCTTC. It translates to CASGPPQTGGLRQFF.

About this clonotype: This beta chain appears as a stray read in a library generated for alpha chains; its size is not informative. V usage is TRBV2 and J usage is TRBJ1-2; TRBD1 agrees at 9 bases. Germline V gene sequence: CDR1 SNHLY, CDR2 FYNNEI. This CDR3 is 15 amino acids long. Losses at the gene ends were 2 bases for V and 3 bases for J; bases not matched to a gene: 4. The chain's CDR3 is CASSERQGEYYGYTF. The CDR3 coding sequence is TGTGCCAGCAGTGAAAGACAGGGGGAATACTATGGCTACACCTTC. Supplemented by reference TRBV2 and TRBJ1-2, the full variable domain reads EPEVTQTPSHQVTQMGQEVILRCVPISNHLYFYWYRQILGQKVEFLVSFYNNEISEKSEIFDDQFSVERPDGSNFTLKIRSTKLEDSAMYFCASSERQGEYYGYTFGSGTRLTVV.

At least ten counts were recorded for this clonotype. Within a library made for alpha chains, this beta chain is off target, and its count is uninformative. The chain has TRBV2 and TRBJ2-4; tentatively, D is TRBD2 (6 bases). V shed 3 bases and J shed 8 bases, with 14 bases lying between them. The CDR3 is 14 residues long. Germline CDR1 and CDR2: SNHLY and FYNNEI. CDR3 loop: CASSDGLTGDIQYF. CDR3 DNA sequence: TGTGCCAGCAGTGATGGGCTGACGGGGGACATTCAGTACTTC.

The table lists this clonotype with a count of one. Little can be read into the size of this beta chain, an off-target read in a library designed for alpha chains. The chain uses TRBV27 and TRBJ2-1; D possibly corresponds to TRBD2 (5 bases). V lost 5 bases, J lost 6 bases, and 8 bases lay in between. Germline V lookup: CDR1 MNHEY, CDR2 SMNVEV (reference sequence). The CDR3 totals 12 residues. The CDR3 DNA follows: TGTGCCAGCAGTGGACTTCTCAATGAGCAGTTCTTC. As protein: CASSGLLNEQFF.

In this sample, this clonotype is medium-sized (0.01 to 0.1%). As an off-target read in a library built for alpha chains, this beta chain has a frequency of little significance. The chain employs TRBV20-1 and TRBJ2-3; no clear D. The CDR3 length is 14 residues. The V and J ends lost 6 bases and 1 base respectively, with 14 bases between them. Germline values: CDR1 DFQATT, CDR2 SNEGSKA (reference sequence). CDR3 sequence: CSAKLSYRTDTQYF. CDR3 bases: TGCAGTGCCAAGTTGAGCTACCGCACAGATACGCAGTATTTT.